The T cell receptor beta chain described here comes from a study of cytomegalovirus exposure and HLA in healthy donors. It was with 60 Vbeta and 13 Jbeta primers that the PCR ran. The protocol was immunoSEQ multiplex PCR, while the TCRdb copy is restricted to in-frame clones and leaves out a portion. This sample has 160,000 or so clones, with roughly 79% found just once. The CDR3 consists of 14 residues. Germline CDR1 reads SGHRS; CDR2 reads YFSETQ. Trimming pared 4 bases from V and 2 bases from J, leaving 12 bases between. The sample consisted of PBMCs. The sequence was obtained from a middle-aged woman in good health and CMV-seronegative. The V call is TRBV5-1, the J call TRBJ1-2; tentative D call: TRBD1 (5 bases). The CDR3 bases are TGCGCCAGCAGCATACGACAGCCCAACTATGGCTACACCTTC. As protein: CASSIRQPNYGYTF.